This T cell receptor beta chain was profiled in a study of OX40 agonist ivuxolimab in advanced cancers. Regarding the study in general: Ivuxolimab was a fully human IgG2 agonistic monoclonal antibody targeting the costimulatory receptor OX40 (CD134). Prior anti-PD-1, anti-PD-L1 or anti-CTLA-4 therapy was permitted, and 30% to 50% of dose-escalation patients had received checkpoint inhibitors. Partial responses were achieved by three dose-escalation patients, of whom one had hepatocellular carcinoma and two had cutaneous melanoma. Among the 52 dose-escalation patients, about 20 had hepatocellular carcinoma, approximately 15 melanoma, 9 renal cell carcinoma and 9 head and neck cancer. The paper reports the monotherapy dose-escalation portion (N ≈ 52 patients) of the phase I ivuxolimab trial. Intravenous ivuxolimab was administered to patients every 2 weeks at six dose levels: 0.01, 0.1, 0.3, 1.5, 3 and 10 mg/kg. Peripheral TCRbeta sequencing was intended to test whether TCR sequence diversity was altered and clonal T-cell expansion was caused by ivuxolimab. The dose-escalation cohort was 82.7% male with a mean age of about 58 years, ranging from about 20 to 85.

Reading from cysteine to phenylalanine, the CDR3 counts 15 amino acids. Just the 45-base CDR3 DNA is kept, in frame starting at base 1. Per the germline V gene, LGHNA is the CDR1 and YNFKEQ is the CDR2. V was cut back by 7 bases and J by 0 bases, leaving a gap of 13 bases between them. To sequence the TCRbeta CDR3 region, genomic DNA was isolated from the sorted cells. The immunoSEQ Assay was used for sequencing of TCRbeta CDR3 regions. Not all clones reach the TCRdb copy of this immuneACCESS table, which keeps in-frame sequences only. Checked studies attribute under half of the gap to unresolved V genes and leave the rest unexplained. For this sample there are 53,000 or so clones; 70% to 90% appear just once. The top ten constitute roughly 13% of the sample. With regard to this clone: Its antigen is still unknown. Per-nucleotide qualities are absent, and no much larger clonotype sits a single base away.

The trial excluded patients who had a history of autoimmune disease or were on systemic immunosuppression. Peripheral blood for TCR sequencing was collected from all dose cohorts at baseline, on cycle 4 day 1, and on cycle 7 day 1. Samples were obtained from an open-label, multicenter, first-in-human phase I dose-escalation trial of ivuxolimab. The trial enrolled adults with locally advanced or metastatic head and neck squamous cell, hepatocellular, melanoma or renal cell carcinoma. CD4+ and CD8+ T cells were sorted separately from peripheral blood before TCR sequencing. Study-level results and caveats: In partial responders in the 0.1-3.0 mg/kg groups, normalized peripheral clonal expansion was found to be among the lowest, especially among CD8+ T cells. Antigen specificity was not determined for the clonally expanded peripheral T cells. Clonal expansion of both CD4+ and CD8+ blood T cells was observed from baseline to week 6 at doses 0.1 to 3.0 mg/kg. Low levels of normalized T-cell clonal expansion were also seen in some patients who did not respond. On average, CD8+ T cells showed more expanded clones than CD4+ T cells after ivuxolimab.

The TCR was taken from an adult with an advanced solid tumor such as melanoma, head and neck, liver or kidney cancer. The chain is encoded by TRBV4-2 joined to TRBJ1-3; the D gene cannot be resolved reliably. The source material was CD4+ or CD8+ T cells sorted from blood, sampled in a trial of the OX40 agonist ivuxolimab. The DNA reads TGTGCCAGCACCTCAACCAACAGCTCTGGAAACACCATATATTTT. This translates into CASTSTNSSGNTIYF.